The 7 T cell receptor beta chains given below trace back to one sample, sequenced in a study of cytomegalovirus exposure and HLA in healthy donors. In the PCR, 60 Vbeta and 13 Jbeta primers were used. Repertoires were generated with immunoSEQ multiplex PCR, while TCRdb's copy carries only in-frame clones and drops some. The sample has some 170,000 clones, about two thirds seen once; the top ten hold about 2.5%. Sample: PBMCs. The source of these receptors is a human donor in good health.

The chain employs TRBV9 and TRBJ1-2; D perhaps matches TRBD1 (6 bases). V lost 0 bases, J lost 14 bases, and 17 bases lay in between. CDR3 length: 13 residues. The germline V gene encodes CDR1 SGDLS and CDR2 YYNGEE. CDR3 in amino acids: CASSVDDWTALTF. DNA for the CDR3: TGTGCCAGCAGCGTAGATGATTGGACAGCTCTAACCTTC.

This clone has only one observation. The chain couples TRBV11-3 to TRBJ1-5; 11 nucleotides line up with TRBD1. The CDR3 runs to 20 residues. With V trimmed by 5 bases and J by 4 bases, 19 bases remained unmatched. Germline CDR1 and CDR2: SGHNT and YENEEA. The CDR3 spells CASSPHRDRGSGDLNQPQHF. In DNA form, the CDR3 reads TGTGCCAGCAGCCCACACCGGGACAGGGGGTCGGGAGACCTTAATCAGCCCCAGCATTTT.

The sample holds one count of this clone. The chain combines TRBV5-4 with TRBJ1-2; 8 bases map to TRBD1. Germline assignment: CDR1 SGHNT and CDR2 YYREEE (reference sequence). CDR3 length: 14 amino acids. The V and J ends lost 9 bases and 4 bases, in that order; junction bases with no gene match: 11. The CDR3 region has the DNA TGTGCCACCAACAAAGGACAGGGTGTCTATGGCTACACCTTC. Translating gives CATNKGQGVYGYTF.

The rearrangement uses TRBV25-1 and TRBJ1-4; D unclear. Trimming left V 2 bases short and J 0 bases short, with 4 bases between. CDR1 MGHDK and CDR2 SYGVNS come from the germline V gene. The CDR3 is made up of 14 amino acids. The DNA for the CDR3 is TGTGCCAGCAGTGAACACACAACTAATGAAAAACTGTTTTTT. The encoded protein is CASSEHTTNEKLFF.

The rearrangement links TRBV9 to TRBJ1-6; a weak D match, TRBD1 (6 bases). V was pared by 0 bases and J by 3 bases, with 25 bases between. CDR1 SGDLS and CDR2 YYNGEE come from the germline V gene. CDR3 length: 21 residues. CDR3 amino acids: CASSVAGTPDSVGFYNSPLHF. CDR3 bases: TGTGCCAGCAGCGTAGCGGGGACACCCGATTCGGTAGGTTTCTATAATTCACCCCTCCACTTT.

The V call is TRBV4-1, the J call TRBJ1-5; D ambiguous. The CDR3 contains 20 residues. V gave up 0 bases and J gave up 0 bases, with 21 bases separating them. Germline V gene data show CDR1 as MGHRA and CDR2 as YSYEKL. The CDR3 sequence: CASSQDSFSGSPYSNQPQHF. As DNA, the CDR3 is TGCGCCAGCAGCCAAGATAGTTTTAGCGGGAGCCCCTATAGCAATCAGCCCCAGCATTTT.

The gene calls are TRBV9 and TRBJ1-5; TRBD1 aligns across 11 bases. V trimming: 3 bases; J trimming: 6 bases; junction bases outside the gene matches: 5. In germline, CDR1 is SGDLS, CDR2 YYNGEE. The CDR3 has 15 residues. CDR3 in amino acids: CASSEGTGGGQPQHF. Written as DNA, the CDR3 is TGTGCCAGCAGCGAGGGGACAGGGGGGGGTCAGCCCCAGCATTTT.